What follows are 8 T cell receptor beta chains derived from one specimen sequenced in a study of PD-1 blockade in classical Hodgkin lymphoma. Brentuximab vedotin exposure varied among the patients, all of whom had relapsed after autologous stem cell transplantation. Method: immunoSEQ multiplex PCR; TCRdb's copy keeps in-frame clones and lacks some. Here the sample spans around 25,000 clones, approximately 80% being singletons. Specimen: peripheral blood mononuclear cells (PBMCs), collected before the second cycle of nivolumab. The receptors shown here come from a human donor with classical Hodgkin lymphoma.

The rearrangement links TRBV28 to TRBJ2-5; D may be TRBD1 or TRBD2 (6 bases each). Trimming removed 4 bases from V and 4 bases from J, with 19 bases in between. CDR3 size: 16 residues. Germline lookup yields CDR1 MDHEN and CDR2 SYDVKM. The chain's CDR3 is CASSSPGGPSRETQYF. The DNA of the CDR3 is TGTGCCAGCAGTTCTCCCGGGGGCCCATCCAGAGAGACCCAGTACTTC.

The V and J genes are TRBV19 and TRBJ2-7, with a weak D call TRBD1 (5 bases). Germline CDR1 is LNHDA and CDR2 is SQIVND (reference sequence). The CDR3 sequence is 13 residues long. The V end was cut by 5 bases, the J end by 5 bases, with 13 bases between. The CDR3 loop is CASSFQGANEQYF. Written as DNA, the CDR3 is TGTGCCAGTAGTTTCCAGGGTGCGAACGAGCAGTACTTC.

This chain connects TRBV30 to TRBJ2-3, with 7 nucleotides matching TRBD2. The ends lost 0 bases at V and 1 base at J; junction bases unmatched: 4. The CDR3 spans 15 residues. CDR1 is GTSNPN, CDR2 SVGIG, per germline (reference sequence). CDR3 in amino acids: CAWSVASGRTDTQYF. The CDR3 nucleotides are TGTGCCTGGAGTGTCGCTAGCGGCCGCACAGATACGCAGTATTTT. The full variable domain, with the rest looked up from reference TRBV30 and TRBJ2-3, is SQTIHQWPATLVQPVGSPLSLECTVEGTSNPNLYWYRQAAGRGLQLLFYSVGIGQISSEVPQNLSASRPQDRQFILSSKKLLLSDSGFYLCAWSVASGRTDTQYFGPGTRLTVL.

The J gene is TRBJ1-2, the V gene TRBV6-6, with D possibly TRBD1 on 5 matching bases. V was trimmed by 5 bases and J by 3 bases, leaving 19 bases between them. The CDR3 loop spans 16 amino acids. Germline loops: CDR1 MNHNY, CDR2 SVGAGI (reference sequence). CDR3 bases: TGTGCCAGCAGTGGGGGTCCGGCCGCGTGGGACTATGGCTACACCTTC. Protein product: CASSGGPAAWDYGYTF.

This chain connects TRBV6-6 to TRBJ1-1; no firm D call. The germline V gene has CDR1 MNHNY and CDR2 SVGAGI (reference sequence). This CDR3 spans 12 amino acids. V was shortened by 2 bases and J by 5 bases, with 6 bases between the two germline ends. CDR3 region: CASSYMATEAFF. For the CDR3, the DNA is TGTGCCAGCAGTTACATGGCGACTGAAGCTTTCTTT.

The chain employs TRBV9 and TRBJ2-2; D gene uncertain. From germline, CDR1 is SGDLS and CDR2 YYNGEE. The CDR3 has 14 residues. V lost 4 bases and J 1 base, leaving 8 bases between the germline ends. The CDR3 DNA is TGTGCCAGCAGCCCCCAGAGGAACACCGGGGAGCTGTTTTTT. Translating it yields CASSPQRNTGELFF.

V gene TRBV19 combines with J gene TRBJ1-6; D perhaps matches TRBD1 (5 bases). V lost 5 bases, J lost 2 bases, and 10 bases lay in between. There are 15 residues in the CDR3. Germline values: CDR1 LNHDA, CDR2 SQIVND (reference sequence). CDR3 sequence reads: CASSGRVAYNSPLHF. The CDR3 DNA reads as TGTGCCAGTAGTGGCAGGGTCGCCTATAATTCACCCCTCCACTTT. Based on the CDR3 plus reference TRBV19 and TRBJ1-6, the full variable domain is DGGITQSPKYLFRKEGQNVTLSCEQNLNHDAMYWYRQDPGQGLRLIYYSQIVNDFQKGDIAEGYSVSREKKESFPLTVTSAQKNPTAFYLCASSGRVAYNSPLHFGNGTRLTVT.

The chain is built from TRBV27 and TRBJ2-6; 8 positions agree with TRBD2. The CDR3 loop spans 18 amino acids. From germline, CDR1 is MNHEY and CDR2 SMNVEV (reference sequence). With V trimmed by 5 bases and J by 0 bases, 9 bases remained unmatched. The CDR3 protein is CASSPLAGRPSGANVLTF. The CDR3 nucleotides are TGTGCCAGCAGTCCGTTAGCGGGGCGGCCCTCTGGGGCCAACGTCCTGACTTTC.